This T cell receptor (beta chain) was captured by sequencing in a study of cytomegalovirus exposure and HLA in healthy donors. General study findings and limits: Sequencing probably produced one cluster of sequence variants that were highly shared. Reported results showed that the classifier diagnosed cytomegalovirus status with high specificity and sensitivity. The authors later found most CMV-associated TCR beta chains appeared HLA-restricted.

The PCR contained 60 Vbeta and 13 Jbeta primers. Here immunoSEQ multiplex PCR was the method, and the copy in TCRdb shows in-frame clones only, minus some. Of about 140,000 clones listed, 82% were seen once; the top ten hold less than 10%. Remarks on this clone: Antigen: not known.

This cohort consisted of healthy bone marrow donors. There are 14 residues in the CDR3. Germline CDR1 SGHRS, CDR2 YFSETQ. Trimming removed 2 bases at V and 5 bases at J, with 13 bases between. This receptor was obtained from a woman aged 45 to 65 in good health and CMV-seropositive. This rearrangement joins TRBV5-1 to TRBJ2-5; perhaps TRBD2 as D (6 bases). The sequenced sample consisted of PBMCs. DNA of the CDR3: TGCGCCAGCAGCTTTCGACCCGCGGGGGAGACCCAGTACTTC. Protein: CASSFRPAGETQYF.